This T cell receptor (beta chain) was sequenced during a study of blood T cells in healthy people across ages. With respect to this clonotype: Its antigen is not known.

CDR1 is MDHEN, CDR2 SYDVKM, per germline. The CDR3 loop spans 11 amino acids. V lost 8 bases to trimming and J lost 4 bases, with 6 bases between them. General observations from the study: With unsorted PBMCs, a conclusive comparison of naive versus antigen-experienced cells was not possible.

With a J-beta primer mix and a sample-barcoded 5' primer, a second PCR ran about 7 to 11 cycles. A 12-random-nucleotide template-switch adaptor tagged each cDNA molecule. TCRdb used MiXCR to reprocess the 5' RACE reads, holding one entry per CDR3 protein. The data contain hundreds of thousands of distinct CDR3 sequences, about 61% of them singletons. The sequence was collected from a man aged 35-49 years in good health. This chain uses TRBV28 with TRBJ2-1; D perhaps matches TRBD1 (6 bases). Sequenced material: blood. Written as DNA, the CDR3 is TGTGCCAGCGGACAGTACAATGAGCAGTTCTTC. This codes for CASGQYNEQFF.